Below, one T cell receptor (beta chain) is given with its context. Its antigen is not known. Clones were sequenced by immunoSEQ multiplex PCR, and TCRdb holds only the in-frame ones, with some missing. The sample includes about 11,000 clones, more than 75% of them seen just once. These data come from a study of OX40 agonist ivuxolimab in advanced cancers. Germline CDR1 SGHAT, CDR2 FQNNGV. The CDR3 runs 15 residues. V shed 3 bases and J shed 0 bases, with 11 bases lying between them. Study-level findings and limits: Which antigen the expanded peripheral T cells recognized is unknown. The mean number of expanded clones was higher in CD8+ T cells than in CD4+.

This TCR came from an adult with an advanced solid tumor such as melanoma, head and neck, liver or kidney cancer. The chain combines TRBV11-2 with TRBJ1-1; TRBD1 is a possible D gene (5 bases). The sample in question was CD4+ or CD8+ T cells sorted from blood, obtained in a trial of the OX40 agonist ivuxolimab. The CDR3 DNA reads TGTGCCAGCAGCTTTCAGGGAAACATGAACACTGAAGCTTTCTTT. Protein: CASSFQGNMNTEAFF.